Listed here are 32 T cell receptor beta chains from one sample, sequenced in a study of blood T cell repertoires in COVID-19. Clones were read by immunoSEQ multiplex PCR, and TCRdb kept only the in-frame ones, dropping some. The data show 65,000 to 90,000 clones, roughly 78% seen once. The specimen sequenced was peripheral blood. All receptors come from a man between 60 and 75 years old with acute or convalescent COVID-19.

The chain uses TRBV2 and TRBJ2-3; D ambiguous. CDR1 and CDR2 from the germline V gene are SNHLY and FYNNEI. With 1 base removed from V and 11 bases from J, the gap between germline ends came to 10 bases. The CDR3 contains 12 residues. This chain's CDR3 is CASSEGAPWQYF. Here the CDR3 DNA reads TGTGCCAGCAGTGAAGGGGCCCCTTGGCAGTATTTT.

This clone was seen a few times. The chain uses TRBV9 and TRBJ1-3, with unresolved D. V gave up 4 bases and J gave up 4 bases, with 21 bases separating them. This CDR3 region has 17 residues. The V gene's germline CDR1 is SGDLS and CDR2 YYNGEE. The CDR3 nucleotides are TGTGCCAGCAGCCCCTCCCCCGGCTCCGTCGGGGGAAACACCATATATTTT. Amino acids: CASSPSPGSVGGNTIYF.

The sample holds one count of this clone. The chain is built from TRBV12-3 or TRBV12-4 and TRBJ1-2; 8 bases are shared with TRBD1. V was pared by 4 bases and J by 7 bases, with 5 bases of the junction left unmatched. This CDR3 region has 13 residues. The CDR3 protein is CASSSGQGRGYTF. The CDR3 region has the DNA TGTGCCAGCAGTTCTGGACAGGGACGTGGCTACACCTTC.

V is TRBV7-2 and J is TRBJ1-2; a possible D gene is TRBD1 (5 bases). Germline V gene data show CDR1 as SGHTA and CDR2 as FQGNSA. The CDR3 sequence is 14 residues long. V was shortened by 0 bases and J by 8 bases, with 13 bases between the two germline ends. The CDR3 loop reads CASSLAGQGYGYTF. CDR3 sequence (DNA): TGTGCCAGCAGCTTAGCGGGGCAGGGATACGGCTACACCTTC. The full variable domain, in which reference TRBV7-2 and TRBJ1-2 provide the parts outside the CDR3, is GAGVSQSPSNKVTEKGKDVELRCDPISGHTALYWYRQSLGQGLEFLIYFQGNSAPDKSGLPSDRFSAERTGGSVSTLTIQRTQQEDSAVYLCASSLAGQGYGYTFGSGTRLTVV.

The rearrangement uses TRBV5-1 and TRBJ2-3, with 12 positions matching TRBD2. The CDR3 has 16 amino acids. Germline trimming cut 4 bases from V and 5 bases from J; bases unmatched to any gene: 8. Germline values: CDR1 SGHRS, CDR2 YFSETQ. The DNA for the CDR3 is TGCGCCAGCAGCACCGGTACTAGCGGGGGGCTAGATACGCAGTATTTT. Translation: CASSTGTSGGLDTQYF.

This chain links TRBV7-2 with TRBJ1-1; no definite D call. Trimming removed 5 bases at V and 5 bases at J, with 12 bases between. The CDR3 has 13 amino acids. Germline V gene data show CDR1 as SGHTA and CDR2 as FQGNSA. This chain's CDR3 is CASSPGFGTEAFF. CDR3 DNA sequence: TGTGCCAGCAGCCCAGGTTTCGGAACTGAAGCTTTCTTT.

The chain carries TRBV7-2 and TRBJ1-5; 7 nucleotides align to TRBD1. Germline-derived CDR1 and CDR2 are SGHTA and FQGNSA. The CDR3 consists of 16 residues. J was trimmed by 2 bases and V by 1 base; bases with no gene match: 5. CDR3 amino acids: CASSLVTGLGNQPQHF. The CDR3, as DNA: TGTGCCAGCAGCTTAGTGACAGGGTTGGGCAATCAGCCCCAGCATTTT.

The V gene is TRBV7-2, the J gene TRBJ1-5; a possible D gene is TRBD1 (6 bases). V lost 5 bases and J lost 2, with 13 bases in between. The CDR3 sequence is 15 residues long. CDR1 is SGHTA, CDR2 FQGNSA, per germline. CDR3 bases: TGTGCCAGCAGCCCCAGCAGGGGAGGCAATCAGCCCCAGCATTTT. Translation: CASSPSRGGNQPQHF.

This chain connects TRBV6-2 or TRBV6-3 to TRBJ2-5, with D perhaps matching TRBD1 (6 bases). Germline-derived CDR1 and CDR2 are MNHEY and SVGEGT. Trimming shortened V by 2 bases and J by 5 bases, and 18 bases separated the two germline ends. The CDR3 covers 16 residues. CDR3 protein: CASSYRRPGRGETQYF. CDR3 DNA: TGTGCCAGCAGTTACCGGAGGCCGGGCAGGGGTGAGACCCAGTACTTC.

The rearrangement joins TRBV6-5 to TRBJ2-2; tentative D call: TRBD1 (5 bases). Germline V CDR1 and CDR2: MNHEY, SVGAGI. The length of the CDR3 is 13 residues. Trimming cost V 6 bases and J 7 bases, with 12 bases left between them. CDR3 region: CASRFERGGELFF. The CDR3 coding sequence is TGTGCCAGCAGGTTTGAAAGGGGCGGGGAGCTGTTTTTT.

The chain employs TRBV19 and TRBJ2-7; TRBD2 matches 11 bases. V dropped 6 bases and J dropped 2; count of bases not matched to a gene: 6. Germline V CDR1 and CDR2: LNHDA, SQIVND (reference sequence). The CDR3 is 15 residues long. The CDR3 here is CASSTASGGPYEQYF. The CDR3 bases are TGTGCCAGTAGCACCGCTAGCGGGGGGCCCTACGAGCAGTACTTC.

The chain links TRBV7-2 to TRBJ2-2; D ambiguous. CDR3 length: 14 amino acids. Trimming stripped 1 base from V and 4 bases from J, with 7 bases between. Germline V gene lookup returns CDR1 SGHTA and CDR2 FQGNSA. CDR3: CASSLVRVTGELFF. The CDR3 DNA reads TGTGCCAGCAGCTTAGTCCGGGTCACCGGGGAGCTGTTTTTT. Looking up the rest from reference TRBV7-2 and TRBJ2-2 gives the full variable domain: GAGVSQSPSNKVTEKGKDVELRCDPISGHTALYWYRQSLGQGLEFLIYFQGNSAPDKSGLPSDRFSAERTGGSVSTLTIQRTQQEDSAVYLCASSLVRVTGELFFGEGSRLTVL.

This clone was seen more than once but under ten times. The rearrangement joins TRBV9 to TRBJ1-2; D may be TRBD1 (5 bases). Germline values: CDR1 SGDLS, CDR2 YYNGEE. Trimming pared 4 bases from V and 1 base from J, leaving 8 bases between. The CDR3 is 13 residues long. The CDR3 region is CASSPDINYGYTF. In DNA form, the CDR3 reads TGTGCCAGCAGCCCGGACATTAACTATGGCTACACCTTC.

This chain joins TRBV7-9 and TRBJ2-5; no clear D gene. The CDR3 contains 16 residues. Trimming took 5 bases from V and 5 from J, leaving 21 bases between them. Germline CDR1 SEHNR, CDR2 FQNEAQ (reference sequence). CDR3 residues: CASSRQSGLAQETQYF. The CDR3 DNA is TGTGCCAGCAGCAGGCAATCAGGTCTGGCCCAGGAGACCCAGTACTTC. Combining the CDR3 with reference TRBV7-9 and TRBJ2-5 gives the whole variable domain DTGVSQNPRHKITKRGQNVTFRCDPISEHNRLYWYRQTLGQGPEFLTYFQNEAQLEKSRLLSDRFSAERPKGSFSTLEIQRTEQGDSAMYLCASSRQSGLAQETQYFGPGTRLLVL.

The rearrangement uses TRBV24-1 and TRBJ2-3, with 11 bases aligning to TRBD2. J lost 5 bases, V lost 5 bases, and 5 bases had no gene match. Germline V gives CDR1 KGHDR, CDR2 SFDVKD. This CDR3 is 15 amino acids long. The CDR3 nucleotides are TGTGCCACCAGTGTAGCGGGGGGGGGTGTAGATACGCAGTATTTT. This encodes CATSVAGGGVDTQYF.

CDR3 in amino acids: CSASGEDTQYF. CDR3 in DNA: TGCAGTGCTAGCGGGGAGGATACGCAGTATTTT. This sequence joins TRBV20-1 and TRBJ2-3; perhaps TRBD2 as D (5 bases). V shed 3 bases and J shed 6 bases, with 7 bases lying between them. The CDR3 is made up of 11 amino acids. The germline CDR1 and CDR2 sequences are DFQATT and SNEGSKA (reference sequence).

The chain recombines TRBV18 with TRBJ1-1; D possibly corresponds to TRBD1 (6 bases). Germline V gene lookup returns CDR1 KGHSH and CDR2 LQKENI. The V end was cut by 3 bases, the J end by 7 bases, with 12 bases between. The CDR3 spans 13 residues. The CDR3 nucleotides read TGTGCCAGCTCACCGGCAGGGGTGAATGAAGCTTTCTTT. Its protein is CASSPAGVNEAFF.

The rearrangement joins TRBV27 to TRBJ2-7; 10 bases match TRBD2. CDR1 MNHEY and CDR2 SMNVEV come from the germline V gene (reference sequence). The J segment lost 4 bases and the V segment lost 5 bases, leaving 5 bases of the junction unmatched. The CDR3 totals 14 residues. CDR3 nucleotides: TGTGCCAGCAGTCATAGCGGGGGGTGGTACGAGCAGTACTTC. Translated, it gives CASSHSGGWYEQYF.

The chain is built from TRBV19 and TRBJ2-5, with a possible D match to TRBD1 (6 bases). The CDR3 extends over 16 amino acids. Germline CDR1 reads LNHDA; CDR2 reads SQIVND (reference sequence). The V end lost 6 bases, the J end lost 2 bases, and 19 bases lay between the germline ends. CDR3 in DNA: TGTGCCAGTAGCCATATTGGGGGCCCCCTTCAAGAGACCCAGTACTTC. Amino acid sequence: CASSHIGGPLQETQYF.

This sequence joins TRBV5-1 and TRBJ2-7; the match to TRBD1 covers 9 bases. Germline CDR1 is SGHRS and CDR2 is YFSETQ. The V gene end was trimmed by 6 bases and the J gene end by 6 bases; junction bases not matched to a gene: 13. The length of the CDR3 is 15 residues. The CDR3 DNA reads as TGCGCCAGCACCCGGACAGGGGTTAATGCCGGCGAGCAGTACTTC. Its translation is CASTRTGVNAGEQYF.

Remarks on this clone: The junction differs from germline at one of its ends, possibly a read error. The chain's CDR3 is CASSPGLAAKTGELFF. DNA for the CDR3: TGCGCCAGCAGCCCGGGACTAGCGGCGAAGACCGGGGAGCTGTTTTTT. This chain uses TRBV5-1 with TRBJ2-2, with TRBD2 identical over 11 bases. Looked up from germline, CDR1 is SGHRS and CDR2 is YFSETQ. The CDR3 totals 16 residues.

About this clone: This sample includes further DNA sequences coding for the same CDR3. The rearrangement joins TRBV7-2 to TRBJ2-7; D unresolved. The CDR3 consists of 11 residues. The V gene lost 3 bases and the J gene lost 4 bases, with 4 bases spanning the gap. Germline CDR1 SGHTA, CDR2 FQGNSA. The CDR3 DNA reads as TGTGCCAGCAGCTTGCGTTACGAGCAGTACTTC. Translated, it gives CASSLRYEQYF.

This clone has just one count. The rearrangement links TRBV19 to TRBJ1-1; the D is unclear. V shed 1 base and J shed 6 bases, with 9 bases lying between them. CDR3 length equals 13 residues. CDR1 is LNHDA and CDR2 is SQIVND in the germline V gene (reference sequence). CDR3 sequence (DNA): TGTGCCAGTAGTATAGTCCCGCGGGCTGAAGCTTTCTTT. It is translated as CASSIVPRAEAFF.

The chain combines TRBV19 with TRBJ1-5; a possible D gene is TRBD1 (5 bases). The germline V gene encodes CDR1 LNHDA and CDR2 SQIVND (reference sequence). The CDR3 has 15 amino acids. With 3 bases removed from V and 4 bases from J, the gap between germline ends came to 13 bases. The CDR3 here is CASSIATASNQPQHF. DNA of the CDR3: TGTGCCAGTAGTATTGCGACAGCAAGTAATCAGCCCCAGCATTTT.

The rearrangement uses TRBV20-1 and TRBJ2-2; 10 bases align to TRBD2. Looked up from germline, CDR1 is DFQATT and CDR2 is SNEGSKA (reference sequence). V was pared by 3 bases and J by 4 bases, with 2 bases of the junction left unmatched. The CDR3 spans 14 residues. The CDR3 DNA reads TGCAGTGCTAGTTTAGCGGGAGGCACCGGGGAGCTGTTTTTT. Amino acids: CSASLAGGTGELFF.

J is TRBJ1-3 and V is TRBV6-1, with no clear D. CDR3 length: 12 amino acids. Trimming shortened V by 8 bases and J by 1 base, and 6 bases separated the two germline ends. The germline gives CDR1 MNHNS, CDR2 SASEGT. CDR3 loop: CASLASGNTIYF. The CDR3, as DNA: TGTGCCAGCTTAGCGTCTGGAAACACCATATATTTT.

This clone has only a few counts. The chain employs TRBV11-1 and TRBJ2-7; D is undetermined. The CDR3 is 14 amino acids. CDR1 SGHAT and CDR2 FQDESV come from the germline V gene (reference sequence). Trimming removed 1 base at V and 7 bases at J, with 14 bases between. CDR3 residues: CASSLGALNAEQYF. The CDR3 coding sequence is TGTGCCAGCAGCTTAGGTGCGCTAAACGCTGAGCAGTACTTC. Together with reference TRBV11-1 and TRBJ2-7, the CDR3 gives the full variable domain: EAEVAQSPRYKITEKSQAVAFWCDPISGHATLYWYRQILGQGPELLVQFQDESVVDDSQLPKDRFSAERLKGVDSTLKIQPAELGDSAMYLCASSLGALNAEQYFGPGTRLTVT.

This clone was recorded only once. The chain uses TRBV7-3 and TRBJ1-1, with D tentatively TRBD1 (5 bases). Germline CDR1 SGHTA, CDR2 FQGTGA. This CDR3 has 14 amino acids. V was pared by 3 bases and J by 3 bases, with 11 bases between. The CDR3 nucleotides read TGTGCCAGCAGCTTTCAGGGTAGGGACACTGAAGCTTTCTTT. Protein: CASSFQGRDTEAFF.

The V and J genes are TRBV27 and TRBJ2-1; 11 nucleotides align to TRBD2. CDR1 MNHEY and CDR2 SMNVEV come from the germline V gene (reference sequence). After removal of 0 bases from V and 9 bases from J, the junction contained 7 bases not matched to a gene. This CDR3 is built from 16 residues. The CDR3 is CASSLSPSGRNSEQFF. CDR3 sequence (DNA): TGTGCCAGCAGTTTATCGCCTAGCGGGAGGAATAGTGAGCAGTTCTTC.

This chain links TRBV7-9 with TRBJ2-1, with 7 bases that match TRBD2. The CDR3 is 11 amino acids. The germline V gene encodes CDR1 SEHNR and CDR2 FQNEAQ (reference sequence). The V gene end was trimmed by 1 base and the J gene end by 14 bases; junction bases not matched to a gene: 2. The CDR3 DNA reads TGTGCCAGCAGCTTAGAGCGGGGCAAGTTCTTC. It specifies CASSLERGKFF.

This clone was counted ten times or more. This chain links TRBV7-3 with TRBJ1-2; possible D gene TRBD1, 5 bases. Germline values: CDR1 SGHTA, CDR2 FQGTGA. With 1 base removed from V and 6 bases from J, the gap between germline ends came to 15 bases. This CDR3 contains 15 residues. Here the CDR3 DNA reads TGTGCCAGCAGCTTAAGTCGCAGGGTTCTTAATGGCTACACCTTC. Translation: CASSLSRRVLNGYTF.

This clone came up a few times. The V gene is TRBV11-2, the J gene TRBJ2-2; a weak D match, TRBD2 (5 bases). The V gene lost 8 bases and the J gene lost 9 bases, with 28 bases spanning the gap. Germline V CDR1 and CDR2: SGHAT, FQNNGV. The CDR3 consists of 17 residues. CDR3 protein: CASRTFEAGGSQRELFF. DNA of the CDR3: TGTGCCAGCCGAACCTTCGAGGCGGGTGGCAGCCAACGGGAGCTGTTTTTT.